The 14 T cell receptor beta chains presented below share a single source sample, sequenced in a study of T cells in Graves' hyperthyroidism and ophthalmopathy. The source material, RNA transcripts, was used to amplify TCR beta CDR3 regions. The TCR CDR3 first-round RT-PCR relied on the HTBI primer set. TCRdb processed the multiplex PCR reads anew with MiXCR; each CDR3 protein has one entry. Here the sample spans a few hundred thousand distinct CDR3 sequences, approximately 15% being singletons. The sample was blood. The receptors were sampled from a woman in her thirties or forties with Graves' ophthalmopathy.

The CDR3 region is CSARPTGVVAKNIQYF. The CDR3 DNA is TGCAGTGCTAGACCGACAGGGGTTGTAGCCAAAAACATTCAGTACTTC. This chain uses TRBV20-1 with TRBJ2-4, with 8 bases lining up with TRBD1. CDR1 is DFQATT and CDR2 is SNEGSKA in the germline V gene (reference sequence). The CDR3 has 16 amino acids. V shed 2 bases, J shed 0 bases, and the junction held 6 bases outside the gene matches.

This clonotype was found a few times. V gene TRBV10-1 combines with J gene TRBJ1-5, with 11 nucleotides matching TRBD1. CDR1 and CDR2 from the germline V gene are WNHNN and SYGVQD (reference sequence). Trimming at V came to 2 bases and at J to 6 bases, leaving 6 bases not matched to a gene. The CDR3 runs to 16 residues. CDR3 DNA sequence: TGCGCCAGCAGTGAGCCTTGGGACAGGGGGTGTCAGCCCCAGCATTTT. Its translation: CASSEPWDRGCQPQHF.

This clonotype was picked up many times. The gene calls are TRBV5-1 and TRBJ1-1; D is unresolved. The CDR3 consists of 13 residues. V lost 0 bases and J 7 bases, leaving 10 bases between the germline ends. CDR1 and CDR2 from the germline V gene are SGHRS and YFSETQ. DNA of the CDR3: TGCGCCAGCAGCTTGGCCTATAGCCGTGAAGCTTTCTTT. It specifies CASSLAYSREAFF.

This clonotype was counted at least ten times. The J gene is TRBJ2-3, the V gene TRBV18, with D unclear. With 1 base removed from V and 0 bases from J, the gap between germline ends came to 11 bases. This CDR3 spans 16 amino acids. CDR1 KGHSH and CDR2 LQKENI come from the germline V gene. CDR3 nucleotide sequence: TGTGCCAGCTCACCACGTGAAACGGTTAGCACAGATACGCAGTATTTT. Protein sequence: CASSPRETVSTDTQYF.

This clonotype was seen a few times. V is TRBV29-1 and J is TRBJ2-1, with 9 bases that match TRBD2. Per the germline V gene, CDR1 is SQVTM and CDR2 is ANQGSEA. The CDR3 is 14 amino acids. The V gene end was trimmed by 5 bases and the J gene end by 1 base; junction bases not matched to a gene: 3. CDR3 in amino acids: CSVSLAGSYNEQFF. The CDR3 DNA reads as TGCAGCGTTAGCCTAGCGGGATCCTACAATGAGCAGTTCTTC.

This clonotype was found many times. This chain uses TRBV7-3 with TRBJ2-1, with D possibly TRBD2 on 6 matching bases. V shed 5 bases and J shed 2 bases, with 13 bases lying between them. This CDR3 comprises 15 residues. Germline lookup yields CDR1 SGHTA and CDR2 FQGTGA. The CDR3 nucleotides read TGTGCCAGCAGCCTCGGGGGAGTCGCCTACAATGAGCAGTTCTTC. Its protein product is CASSLGGVAYNEQFF.

The chain joins TRBV28 to TRBJ1-5; D is uncertain. CDR3 length equals 15 residues. V was clipped by 3 bases and J by 0 bases, with 9 bases between them. CDR1 is MDHEN and CDR2 is SYDVKM in the germline V gene. CDR3 loop: CASSFQAYSNQPQHF. DNA for the CDR3: TGTGCCAGCAGTTTCCAGGCCTATAGCAATCAGCCCCAGCATTTT. Full variable domain (outside the CDR3, taken from reference TRBV28 and TRBJ1-5): DVKVTQSSRYLVKRTGEKVFLECVQDMDHENMFWYRQDPGLGLRLIYFSYDVKMKEKGDIPEGYSVSREKKERFSLILESASTNQTSMYLCASSFQAYSNQPQHFGDGTRLSIL.

Written as DNA, the CDR3 is TGTGCCAGCAGTGAAGGGGGGGAGACCCAGTACTTC. Translation: CASSEGGETQYF. The rearrangement joins TRBV2 to TRBJ2-5; D tentatively reads TRBD1 or TRBD2 (5 bases each). This CDR3 is 12 amino acids long. Trimming shortened V by 1 base and J by 5 bases, and 5 bases separated the two germline ends. Germline values: CDR1 SNHLY, CDR2 FYNNEI.

V gene TRBV6-1 combines with J gene TRBJ2-1, with 13 bases identical to TRBD2. CDR1 and CDR2 (germline): MNHNS, SASEGT. This CDR3 is 17 amino acids long. V shed 4 bases, J shed 7 bases, and the junction held 10 bases outside the gene matches. The CDR3 protein is CASSGWTSGGPSNEQFF. The CDR3 nucleotides read TGTGCCAGCAGTGGATGGACTAGCGGGGGCCCTTCTAATGAGCAGTTCTTC.

This clonotype was observed at least ten times. The V and J genes are TRBV6-1 and TRBJ1-1, with 8 bases lining up with TRBD1. Trimming cost V 3 bases and J 8 bases; bases outside gene matches: 8. The CDR3 sequence is 14 residues long. The germline CDR1 and CDR2 sequences are MNHNS and SASEGT. CDR3 loop: CASSDSGTGLEAFF. The CDR3, as DNA: TGTGCCAGCAGTGATTCCGGGACAGGTCTAGAAGCTTTCTTT.

This sequence joins TRBV4-1 and TRBJ1-3; D gene unclear. The CDR3 sequence is 17 residues long. V gave up 0 bases and J gave up 2 bases, with 14 bases separating them. Germline V gives CDR1 MGHRA, CDR2 YSYEKL. The CDR3 sequence is CASSQEFGVGTGNTIYF. DNA of the CDR3: TGCGCCAGCAGCCAAGAGTTTGGGGTAGGGACTGGAAACACCATATATTTT.

This clonotype was seen only a few times. The chain links TRBV7-2 to TRBJ2-2; no firm D call. Trimming removed 7 bases at V and 4 bases at J, with 19 bases between. Germline V gene lookup returns CDR1 SGHTA and CDR2 FQGNSA. The CDR3 totals 16 residues. The CDR3 is CASTLSSAPGTGELFF. CDR3 in DNA: TGTGCCAGCACCTTGTCTTCGGCTCCGGGCACCGGGGAGCTGTTTTTT.

This clonotype was detected a few times. The rearrangement joins TRBV12-3 or TRBV12-4 to TRBJ2-3; D unclear. The CDR3 length is 13 residues. The germline V and J ends were trimmed by 3 bases and 5 bases, with 9 bases remaining between them. The CDR3 DNA follows: TGTGCCAGCAGTTTGGAAGCTGGAGATACGCAGTATTTT. This gives the protein CASSLEAGDTQYF.

This clonotype came up a few times. V is TRBV2 and J is TRBJ1-5, with D maybe TRBD1 (6 bases). The V gene lost 5 bases and the J gene lost 11 bases, with 16 bases spanning the gap. Germline-derived CDR1 and CDR2 are SNHLY and FYNNEI. The length of the CDR3 is 13 residues. CDR3 nucleotide sequence: TGTGCCAGCAGTCGGGCAGGGGCAGGGTCCCAGCATTTT. Protein product: CASSRAGAGSQHF.